Below are 25 T cell receptor beta chains sequenced from a single sample in a study of cytomegalovirus exposure and HLA in healthy donors. Both 60 Vbeta primers and 13 Jbeta primers went into the PCR. Sequenced by immunoSEQ multiplex PCR; TCRdb stores in-frame clones only, minus some. The table lists about 260,000 clones, just over 70% of them singletons. Sequencing used PBMCs. These receptors were obtained from a female donor in good health and CMV-seronegative.

The count of this clone is one. V is TRBV5-1 and J is TRBJ2-7; D is perhaps TRBD2 (7 bases). Germline values: CDR1 SGHRS, CDR2 YFSETQ. CDR3 length: 17 amino acids. V was pared by 0 bases and J by 1 base, with 17 bases between. Here the CDR3 reads CASSLARGPSGSYEQYF. The CDR3 bases are TGCGCCAGCAGCTTGGCTCGGGGGCCTAGCGGATCCTACGAGCAGTACTTC.

This clone was seen just once. This chain joins TRBV28 and TRBJ2-3; 7 bases line up with TRBD2. The CDR3 consists of 18 residues. Germline-derived CDR1 and CDR2 are MDHEN and SYDVKM. Unmatched junction bases numbered 12, after V lost 1 base and J lost 2 bases. The CDR3: CASSLSGLWRESTDTQYF. The CDR3 DNA follows: TGTGCCAGCAGTTTATCGGGGCTCTGGCGGGAGTCCACAGATACGCAGTATTTT.

The rearrangement joins TRBV7-2 to TRBJ2-4; TRBD2 is a possible D gene (6 bases). CDR1 SGHTA and CDR2 FQGNSA come from the germline V gene. V was clipped by 5 bases and J by 6 bases, with 14 bases between them. The CDR3 runs to 14 residues. CDR3 DNA sequence: TGTGCCAGCAGCGCCCGGGGCGGGACAAACATTCAGTACTTC. Its translation: CASSARGGTNIQYF. Complete variable domain (other parts from reference TRBV7-2 and TRBJ2-4): GAGVSQSPSNKVTEKGKDVELRCDPISGHTALYWYRQSLGQGLEFLIYFQGNSAPDKSGLPSDRFSAERTGGSVSTLTIQRTQQEDSAVYLCASSARGGTNIQYFGAGTRLSVL.

The chain joins TRBV5-6 to TRBJ2-5, with D tentatively TRBD1 (5 bases). The end of the DNA fits TRBJ2-7 better, so the J call may be wrong. Germline V gives CDR1 SGHDT, CDR2 YYEEEE. This CDR3 spans 14 amino acids. CDR3: CASSLELRAYEQYF. DNA for the CDR3: TGTGCCAGCAGCTTGGAGCTCAGGGCCTACGAGCAGTACTTC.

This chain uses TRBV6-6 with TRBJ2-1, with 8 bases fitting TRBD1. The germline V gene encodes CDR1 MNHNY and CDR2 SVGAGI (reference sequence). With 5 bases clipped from V and 4 bases from J, the junction kept 7 bases outside the gene matches. CDR3 size: 15 residues. As DNA, the CDR3 is TGTGCCAGCAGTCAGGACAGGGAATTGTACAATGAGCAGTTCTTC. This gives the protein CASSQDRELYNEQFF.

The V call is TRBV6-1, the J call TRBJ2-6, with TRBD2 as a possible D gene (5 bases). V gave up 6 bases and J gave up 4 bases, with 13 bases separating them. The CDR3 runs to 15 residues. Germline V gene data show CDR1 as MNHNS and CDR2 as SASEGT. The CDR3 nucleotides are TGTGCCAGCAGGATGGAGGCCGCGGGGGCCAACGTCCTGACTTTC. Its translation is CASRMEAAGANVLTF.

This clone turned up a few times. The V gene is TRBV30, the J gene TRBJ1-3; D not certain. Per the germline V gene, CDR1 is GTSNPN and CDR2 is SVGIG (reference sequence). CDR3 length equals 15 residues. Deletions cut 2 bases from V and 0 bases from J, with 11 bases between. The chain's CDR3 is CAWSFDTFSGNTIYF. CDR3 DNA: TGTGCCTGGAGTTTTGACACGTTCTCTGGAAACACCATATATTTT.

The chain uses TRBV7-2 and TRBJ1-5; D is unclear. Germline loops: CDR1 SGHTA, CDR2 FQGNSA. This CDR3 region has 16 residues. Trimming cost V 0 bases and J 0 bases, with 9 bases left between them. Here the CDR3 reads CASSLAHSYSNQPQHF. In DNA, the CDR3 is TGTGCCAGCAGCTTAGCACATTCGTATAGCAATCAGCCCCAGCATTTT.

The chain joins TRBV4-1 to TRBJ2-7; 10 positions match TRBD2. The CDR3 has 15 residues. With V trimmed by 1 base and J by 9 bases, 9 bases remained unmatched. Germline V gives CDR1 MGHRA, CDR2 YSYEKL. The CDR3: CASSQVPSGSNRQYF. CDR3 sequence (DNA): TGCGCCAGCAGCCAAGTGCCTAGCGGGAGCAATAGGCAGTACTTC.

This clone appeared once. This chain uses TRBV19 with TRBJ2-3, with 8 bases identical to TRBD1. V gave up 5 bases and J gave up 7 bases; unmatched junction bases: 5. Germline V gene lookup returns CDR1 LNHDA and CDR2 SQIVND (reference sequence). The CDR3 totals 13 residues. The CDR3 sequence is CASSPRDRNTQYF. The CDR3 DNA follows: TGTGCCAGTAGTCCCAGGGACAGGAATACGCAGTATTTT.

The gene calls are TRBV12-5 and TRBJ1-1; no firm D call. Germline CDR1 and CDR2: LGHNT and FRNRAP. The CDR3 runs 13 residues. V was pared by 1 base and J by 6 bases, with 9 bases between. The CDR3 DNA is TGTGCTAGTGGTTTGGCGGGGTATCCTGAAGCTTTCTTT. This translates into CASGLAGYPEAFF.

This chain joins TRBV7-8 and TRBJ1-1; weak D call: TRBD1 (6 bases). Germline CDR1 is SGHVS and CDR2 is FQNEAQ. CDR3 length: 13 amino acids. Trimming removed 4 bases at V and 6 bases at J, with 12 bases between. CDR3 sequence: CASSSHRVPEAFF. The CDR3 DNA is TGTGCCAGCAGCTCCCACAGGGTTCCTGAAGCTTTCTTT. The whole variable domain, remainder taken from reference TRBV7-8 and TRBJ1-1, is GAGVSQSPRYKVAKRGQDVALRCDPISGHVSLFWYQQALGQGPEFLTYFQNEAQLDKSGLPSDRFFAERPEGSVSTLKIQRTQQEDSAVYLCASSSHRVPEAFFGQGTRLTVV.

This clone came up a few times. The V call is TRBV5-4, the J call TRBJ2-1; a possible D gene is TRBD2 (5 bases). Germline assignment: CDR1 SGHNT and CDR2 YYREEE (reference sequence). This CDR3 spans 15 amino acids. Deletions cut 2 bases from V and 0 bases from J, with 9 bases between. CDR3 DNA: TGTGCCAGCAGCTTCAGTGGAGGCTCCTACAATGAGCAGTTCTTC. This codes for CASSFSGGSYNEQFF.

The chain uses TRBV6-5 and TRBJ2-5; D is possibly TRBD2 (5 bases). V lost 6 bases to trimming and J lost 3 bases, with 11 bases between them. Germline CDR1 MNHEY, CDR2 SVGAGI. The CDR3 loop spans 13 amino acids. In DNA form, the CDR3 reads TGTGCCAGCAGCTCACTAGTCAAAGAGACCCAGTACTTC. It codes for CASSSLVKETQYF.

In this sample, this clone turned up once. The V and J genes are TRBV9 and TRBJ2-3; 13 nucleotides agree with TRBD2. The CDR3 length is 17 residues. Germline CDR1 is SGDLS and CDR2 is YYNGEE. J gave up 5 bases and V 4 bases, and 10 bases lay outside the gene matches. In nucleotides, the CDR3 is TGTGCCAGCAGCCTCCTCGGACTAGCGGGAGTAGGAGATACGCAGTATTTT. This sequence encodes CASSLLGLAGVGDTQYF.

The rearrangement joins TRBV5-4 to TRBJ2-7, with 15 bases matching TRBD2. Unmatched junction bases numbered 11, after V lost 4 bases and J lost 6 bases. The CDR3 consists of 17 residues. The V gene's germline CDR1 is SGHNT and CDR2 YYREEE (reference sequence). The CDR3 protein is CASSPWTSGRASREQYF. The CDR3 region has the DNA TGTGCCAGCAGCCCCTGGACTAGCGGGAGGGCCTCTCGCGAGCAGTACTTC.

Written as DNA, the CDR3 is TGTGCCACCAGCAGGGACAGGGACGGGGGGATCAATCAGCCCCAGCATTTT. Translated: CATSRDRDGGINQPQHF. The V and J genes are TRBV15 and TRBJ1-5, with 8 positions matching TRBD1. The junction had 10 bases not matched to a gene; V was cut back by 3 bases and J by 3 bases. In germline, CDR1 is LNHNV, CDR2 YYDKDF (reference sequence). The CDR3 spans 17 residues.

The gene calls are TRBV18 and TRBJ2-3, with 15 nucleotides matching TRBD2. The germline V gene encodes CDR1 KGHSH and CDR2 LQKENI. After removal of 3 bases from V and 3 bases from J, the junction contained 4 bases not matched to a gene. The CDR3 contains 17 residues. CDR3 amino acids: CASSPGLAGGRTDTQYF. The CDR3 DNA follows: TGTGCCAGCTCACCGGGACTAGCGGGAGGTCGGACAGATACGCAGTATTTT.

This rearrangement joins TRBV27 to TRBJ1-1; D uncertain. Trimming removed 4 bases at V and 5 bases at J, with 14 bases between. The germline V gene encodes CDR1 MNHEY and CDR2 SMNVEV (reference sequence). This CDR3 has 14 residues. DNA of the CDR3: TGTGCCAGCAGTTCTACGGGGTTGTGGACTGAAGCTTTCTTT. This gives the protein CASSSTGLWTEAFF.

This CDR3 is CASSYQTGGLTEAFF. The CDR3 nucleotides are TGTGCCAGCAGTTACCAAACAGGGGGCTTAACTGAAGCTTTCTTT. The V gene is TRBV28, the J gene TRBJ1-1; 9 bases fit TRBD1. The CDR3 totals 15 residues. Unmatched junction bases numbered 8, after V lost 4 bases and J lost 5 bases. Germline CDR1 MDHEN, CDR2 SYDVKM.

The V and J genes are TRBV9 and TRBJ1-3; D is possibly TRBD1 (5 bases). The CDR3 length is 17 residues. The ends were cut back, 0 bases at V and 4 bases at J, with 17 bases in the middle. Per germline, CDR1 SGDLS and CDR2 YYNGEE. The CDR3 DNA is TGTGCCAGCAGCGTAGAAGAGGGCCCCGGGGGGGGAAACACCATATATTTT. This sequence encodes CASSVEEGPGGGNTIYF. Drawing the rest from reference TRBV9 and TRBJ1-3, the complete variable domain is DSGVTQTPKHLITATGQRVTLRCSPRSGDLSVYWYQQSLDQGLQFLIQYYNGEERAKGNILERFSAQQFPDLHSELNLSSLELGDSALYFCASSVEEGPGGGNTIYFGEGSWLTVV.

This chain joins TRBV6-6 and TRBJ2-7; TRBD1 is a possible D gene (5 bases). The CDR3 length is 15 residues. Germline V gene lookup returns CDR1 MNHNY and CDR2 SVGAGI (reference sequence). Deletions cut 2 bases from V and 5 bases from J, with 16 bases between. The CDR3 reads CASSYEKGKKDEQYF. The CDR3 nucleotides read TGTGCCAGCAGTTACGAAAAGGGGAAGAAGGACGAGCAGTACTTC.

The V call is TRBV30, the J call TRBJ2-2; 7 bases are shared with TRBD2. The V segment lost 0 bases and the J segment 0 bases; nucleotides outside the gene matches: 4. Germline values: CDR1 GTSNPN, CDR2 SVGIG (reference sequence). The CDR3 is 16 residues long. CDR3 nucleotides: TGTGCCTGGAGTGTACTAGCGCTCGCGAACACCGGGGAGCTGTTTTTT. It yields the protein CAWSVLALANTGELFF. Full variable domain (remainder filled in from reference TRBV30 and TRBJ2-2): SQTIHQWPATLVQPVGSPLSLECTVEGTSNPNLYWYRQAAGRGLQLLFYSVGIGQISSEVPQNLSASRPQDRQFILSSKKLLLSDSGFYLCAWSVLALANTGELFFGEGSRLTVL.

This chain joins TRBV2 and TRBJ1-1; 8 bases map to TRBD1. Germline CDR1 SNHLY, CDR2 FYNNEI. The ends lost 8 bases at V and 4 bases at J; junction bases unmatched: 9. There are 14 residues in the CDR3. This chain's CDR3 is CASQGQGDITEAFF. The CDR3 DNA is TGTGCCAGCCAAGGACAGGGAGATATCACTGAAGCTTTCTTT.

The chain is built from TRBV7-8 and TRBJ1-2; D gene unclear. Trimming shortened V by 1 base and J by 2 bases, and 8 bases separated the two germline ends. There are 14 residues in the CDR3. Germline V CDR1 and CDR2: SGHVS, FQNEAQ. The CDR3 here is CASSLVGGNYGYTF. In DNA form, the CDR3 reads TGTGCCAGCAGCTTAGTGGGAGGGAACTATGGCTACACCTTC.